These 26 T cell receptor beta chains came from one sample sequenced in a study of glioma-infiltrating T cells after dendritic cell vaccination. The protocol was immunoSEQ multiplex PCR, while the TCRdb copy is restricted to in-frame clones and leaves out a portion. The sample records about 82,000 clones, around nine tenths being singletons. Sequenced here: blood, sampled before dendritic cell vaccination. These receptors all stem from a human donor with glioblastoma.

The chain employs TRBV9 and TRBJ2-7; D is unresolved. This CDR3 is 15 amino acids long. With 0 bases removed from V and 0 bases from J, the gap between germline ends came to 10 bases. Germline V CDR1 and CDR2: SGDLS, YYNGEE. The CDR3 DNA reads as TGTGCCAGCAGCGTAGTATCGAGTAGCTCCTACGAGCAGTACTTC. It specifies CASSVVSSSSYEQYF.

The chain is built from TRBV21-1 and TRBJ1-1; the table's D call TRBD1 went unverified against the DNA. TRBV21-1 is an annotated pseudogene. There are 15 residues in the CDR3. CDR3 in amino acids: CASSLYRDRGAEAFF. CDR3 in DNA: TGTGCCAGCAGCCTCTATCGGGACAGGGGCGCTGAAGCTTTCTTT.

The chain carries TRBV5-4 and TRBJ2-5; 8 bases map to TRBD1. V dropped 4 bases and J dropped 3; count of bases not matched to a gene: 11. The CDR3 runs to 16 residues. Germline loops: CDR1 SGHNT, CDR2 YYREEE (reference sequence). The CDR3 is CASSIRTGPLEETQYF. CDR3 DNA: TGTGCCAGCAGCATCCGGACAGGGCCCCTCGAAGAGACCCAGTACTTC.

V is TRBV9 and J is TRBJ2-7; tentatively, D is TRBD2 (6 bases). Germline V lookup: CDR1 SGDLS, CDR2 YYNGEE. Trimming stripped 4 bases from V and 0 bases from J, with 20 bases between. The CDR3 sequence is 17 residues long. The CDR3 DNA follows: TGTGCCAGCAGCCCACGAGTTAGCGGAGGGAGCTCCTACGAGCAGTACTTC. Encoded protein: CASSPRVSGGSSYEQYF.

The chain links TRBV25-1 to TRBJ2-5, with D possibly TRBD1 on 6 matching bases. Per germline, CDR1 MGHDK and CDR2 SYGVNS. Trimming cost V 6 bases and J 3 bases, with 11 bases left between them. The CDR3 runs to 13 residues. The CDR3 nucleotides read TGTGCCAGCAGCGCAGGGGCCGAAGAGACCCAGTACTTC. Its protein is CASSAGAEETQYF.

CDR3 protein: CASSKGTDQRWNTIYF. CDR3 nucleotides: TGTGCCAGTAGTAAGGGGACAGATCAACGGTGGAACACCATATATTTT. J is TRBJ1-3 and V is TRBV19; 7 nucleotides agree with TRBD1. The ends lost 4 bases at V and 7 bases at J; junction bases unmatched: 13. The CDR3 runs 16 residues. Germline values: CDR1 LNHDA, CDR2 SQIVND (reference sequence).

V usage is TRBV10-3 and J usage is TRBJ2-7; 10 nucleotides align to TRBD2. This CDR3 has 15 amino acids. Trimming removed 0 bases from V and 5 bases from J; junction bases left unmatched: 4. In germline, CDR1 is ENHRY, CDR2 SYGVKD. The CDR3 DNA reads TGTGCCATCAGTGAGTCTAGCGGGAGGAACCACGAGCAGTACTTC. Amino acid sequence: CAISESSGRNHEQYF.

The J gene is TRBJ1-5, the V gene TRBV6-1; no reliable D call. This CDR3 has 15 amino acids. The germline V and J ends were trimmed by 9 bases and 1 base, with 16 bases remaining between them. CDR1 is MNHNS and CDR2 is SASEGT in the germline V gene. The CDR3 bases are TGTGCCAGTCGCTTTTGGGAGGAAAGCAATCAGCCCCAGCATTTT. This sequence encodes CASRFWEESNQPQHF.

The rearrangement joins TRBV11-2 to TRBJ2-5, with D unresolved. The CDR3 spans 14 residues. Trimming took 1 base from V and 1 from J, leaving 7 bases between them. Germline V lookup: CDR1 SGHAT, CDR2 FQNNGV. The CDR3 spells CASSLVTAQETQYF. The CDR3 DNA reads TGTGCCAGCAGCTTAGTAACAGCCCAAGAGACCCAGTACTTC.

This sequence joins TRBV30 and TRBJ1-2; 7 bases are a match to TRBD1. The CDR3 spans 14 residues. J lost 14 bases, V lost 1 base, and 16 bases had no gene match. In germline, CDR1 is GTSNPN, CDR2 SVGIG (reference sequence). The CDR3 is CAWSDWDRRLSRTF. In nucleotides, the CDR3 is TGTGCCTGGAGTGATTGGGACAGAAGATTATCTAGGACCTTC.

The chain has TRBV12-5 and TRBJ1-2; D may be TRBD1 (6 bases). CDR1 and CDR2 (germline): LGHNT, FRNRAP. Trimming took 1 base from V and 7 from J, leaving 10 bases between them. CDR3 length: 13 amino acids. CDR3 region: CASGLAGVLGYTF. The CDR3 nucleotides read TGTGCTAGTGGTTTGGCAGGGGTACTTGGCTACACCTTC.

The table lists this clone with a few counts. CDR3 loop: CASSPIPSGTDTQYF. CDR3 nucleotides: TGTGCCAGCTCACCGATCCCTAGCGGGACAGATACGCAGTATTTT. The V and J genes are TRBV18 and TRBJ2-3; 8 nucleotides match TRBD2. This CDR3 has 15 amino acids. The ends lost 3 bases at V and 3 bases at J; junction bases unmatched: 5. Germline CDR1 reads KGHSH; CDR2 reads LQKENI.

Here the CDR3 reads CAIKRQGGSGNTIYF. The CDR3 DNA reads TGTGCCATCAAACGCCAGGGAGGCTCTGGAAACACCATATATTTT. The chain carries TRBV10-3 and TRBJ1-3, with D tentatively TRBD1 (5 bases). Deletions cut 7 bases from V and 0 bases from J, with 13 bases between. The germline V gene encodes CDR1 ENHRY and CDR2 SYGVKD. The CDR3 runs to 15 residues.

The chain combines TRBV4-2 with TRBJ1-1; 7 positions match TRBD1. The length of the CDR3 is 16 residues. V gave up 0 bases and J gave up 0 bases; unmatched junction bases: 4. Per the germline V gene, CDR1 is LGHNA and CDR2 is YNFKEQ. The CDR3 DNA sequence: TGTGCCAGCAGCCAAGAACCGGGACAGCTGAACACTGAAGCTTTCTTT. Translation gives CASSQEPGQLNTEAFF.

The V call is TRBV19, the J call TRBJ2-7; 9 bases match TRBD2. In germline, CDR1 is LNHDA, CDR2 SQIVND (reference sequence). The CDR3 is 15 residues long. With V trimmed by 6 bases and J by 4 bases, 10 bases remained unmatched. CDR3 coding DNA: TGTGCCAGTAGCAGCTACGGGACTAGCTCTTACGAGCAGTACTTC. Amino acid sequence: CASSSYGTSSYEQYF.

This clone was counted a few times. V gene TRBV30 combines with J gene TRBJ1-3; D ambiguous. The length of the CDR3 is 12 residues. CDR1 and CDR2 from the germline V gene are GTSNPN and SVGIG (reference sequence). Trimming shortened V by 4 bases and J by 1 base, and 5 bases separated the two germline ends. CDR3 sequence (DNA): TGTGCCTGGAAACTGTCTGGAAACACCATATATTTT. It is translated as CAWKLSGNTIYF.

This clone has a handful of counts. The chain links TRBV5-1 to TRBJ2-7; 7 bases are shared with TRBD1. V gave up 4 bases and J gave up 1 base; unmatched junction bases: 8. Germline V gene lookup returns CDR1 SGHRS and CDR2 YFSETQ. This CDR3 is built from 15 residues. The CDR3 here is CASSPRQGTSYEQYF. The DNA for the CDR3 is TGCGCCAGCAGCCCCCGACAGGGAACGTCCTACGAGCAGTACTTC.

The J gene is TRBJ2-5, the V gene TRBV19, with a possible D match to TRBD2 (6 bases). CDR1 and CDR2 (germline): LNHDA, SQIVND (reference sequence). This CDR3 has 13 residues. The V and J ends lost 6 bases and 5 bases respectively, with 13 bases between them. The CDR3 nucleotides read TGTGCCAGTAGACCCAGGGCGGGGGAGACCCAGTACTTC. Its translation: CASRPRAGETQYF.

The J gene is TRBJ1-1, the V gene TRBV27; tentative D call: TRBD1 (5 bases). The V gene's germline CDR1 is MNHEY and CDR2 SMNVEV (reference sequence). Trimming stripped 5 bases from V and 4 bases from J, with 14 bases between. This CDR3 contains 14 residues. The CDR3 protein is CASSLLGGGTEAFF. In nucleotides, the CDR3 is TGTGCCAGCAGTCTCCTGGGGGGTGGCACTGAAGCTTTCTTT.

This chain joins TRBV11-2 and TRBJ2-1; TRBD2 matches 9 bases. This CDR3 has 15 amino acids. CDR1 is SGHAT and CDR2 is FQNNGV in the germline V gene. J was trimmed by 5 bases and V by 7 bases; bases with no gene match: 9. The CDR3 DNA is TGTGCCAGCATCTCGTGGCCTAGCGGGAACAATGAGCAGTTCTTC. Encoded protein: CASISWPSGNNEQFF. The full variable domain, with the rest looked up from reference TRBV11-2 and TRBJ2-1, is EAGVAQSPRYKIIEKRQSVAFWCNPISGHATLYWYQQILGQGPKLLIQFQNNGVVDDSQLPKDRFSAERLKGVDSTLKIQPAKLEDSAVYLCASISWPSGNNEQFFGPGTRLTVL.

The DNA of the CDR3 is TGTGCCAGCAGTGCCGACAGAGACACTGAAGCTTTCTTT. Its protein product is CASSADRDTEAFF. The chain uses TRBV2 and TRBJ1-1; maybe TRBD1 (5 bases). V lost 4 bases to trimming and J lost 3 bases, with 9 bases between them. CDR3 length equals 13 residues. Germline V gene lookup returns CDR1 SNHLY and CDR2 FYNNEI. Variable domain in full (rest from reference TRBV2 and TRBJ1-1): EPEVTQTPSHQVTQMGQEVILRCVPISNHLYFYWYRQILGQKVEFLVSFYNNEISEKSEIFDDQFSVERPDGSNFTLKIRSTKLEDSAMYFCASSADRDTEAFFGQGTRLTVV.

This sequence joins TRBV5-1 and TRBJ1-2, with D uncertain. Germline V lookup: CDR1 SGHRS, CDR2 YFSETQ. The V gene lost 0 bases and the J gene lost 4 bases, with 7 bases spanning the gap. This CDR3 has 13 amino acids. The CDR3 region has the DNA TGCGCCAGCAGCTTGGCCGAAGCCTATGGCTACACCTTC. This translates into CASSLAEAYGYTF.

This sequence joins TRBV2 and TRBJ1-2, with D unclear. CDR3 length equals 14 residues. The V and J ends lost 0 bases and 8 bases respectively, with 13 bases between them. From germline, CDR1 is SNHLY and CDR2 FYNNEI. CDR3 sequence (DNA): TGTGCCAGCAGTGAAGCCCTCTCAACTCGCGGCTACACCTTC. Encoded protein: CASSEALSTRGYTF.

The chain joins TRBV7-9 to TRBJ2-7; TRBD1 matches at 9 bases. V lost 4 bases, J lost 6 bases, and 10 bases stayed unmatched. CDR1 is SEHNR, CDR2 FQNEAQ, per germline (reference sequence). The CDR3 contains 15 residues. The CDR3 DNA reads as TGTGCCAGCAGCTCAGCCGGGACAGGGAAGGGCGAGCAGTACTTC. Amino acid sequence: CASSSAGTGKGEQYF.

The chain links TRBV6-1 to TRBJ1-1, with D perhaps TRBD1 (5 bases). The germline V gene encodes CDR1 MNHNS and CDR2 SASEGT. Trimming stripped 6 bases from V and 5 bases from J, with 13 bases between. This CDR3 has 13 residues. The CDR3 spells CASRDSQETEAFF. For the CDR3, the DNA is TGTGCCAGCAGGGATTCACAGGAGACTGAAGCTTTCTTT.

V and J are TRBV7-6 and TRBJ2-1; D possibly corresponds to TRBD1 (5 bases). This CDR3 has 15 amino acids. V lost 5 bases to trimming and J lost 8 bases, with 19 bases between them. CDR1 SGHVS and CDR2 FNYEAQ come from the germline V gene. CDR3 in DNA: TGTGCCAGCAGCCCAGGGCCTGTTCGTGTCCATGAGCAGTTCTTC. Protein product: CASSPGPVRVHEQFF.